This T cell receptor beta chain was captured by sequencing in a study of OX40 agonist ivuxolimab in advanced cancers. Study at large: Patients received intravenous ivuxolimab every 2 weeks at 0.01 to 10 mg/kg. Of mixed ages from about 23 to 85 and averaging approximately 60 years, the group was approximately 80% male. Study-wide results and limits: There were, on average, more expanded clones in CD8+ T cells than in CD4+. Those patients achieving a partial response at 0.1-3.0 mg/kg showed among the lowest clonal expansion.

Generated by immunoSEQ multiplex PCR, the TCRdb table keeps only in-frame clones and is missing some. The sample contains approximately 70,000 clones, roughly 87% of which appear only once. About this clone: Its antigen is still unknown.

This CDR3 region has 15 residues. CDR1 and CDR2 (germline): SQVTM, ANQGSEA. The ends were cut back, 8 bases at V and 0 bases at J, with 14 bases in the middle. The origin of this receptor is an adult with an advanced solid tumor such as melanoma, head and neck, liver or kidney cancer. This sequence joins TRBV29-1 and TRBJ2-6; the D is unclear. Sequenced material: CD4+ or CD8+ T cells sorted from blood, taken in a trial of the OX40 agonist ivuxolimab. The CDR3 sequence: CSPLTLSSGANVLTF. Written as DNA, the CDR3 is TGCAGCCCCTTAACTCTAAGCTCTGGGGCCAACGTCCTGACTTTC.